This T cell receptor beta chain was identified during a study of T cell changes during pregnancy in multiple sclerosis. V lost 5 bases to trimming and J lost 6 bases; unmatched junction nucleotides: 9. The germline V gene encodes CDR1 LNHDA and CDR2 SQIVND (reference sequence). CDR3 length: 16 residues. The method was immunoSEQ multiplex PCR; TCRdb's version includes in-frame clones alone and lacks a portion of them. The sample lists approximately 52,000 clones, 80% to 95% seen once, with roughly 0.25% in the top ten. The chain combines TRBV19 with TRBJ2-2; 10 bases match TRBD1. The clonotype comes from a female donor with multiple sclerosis, enrolled in a pregnancy study. The specimen comprised CD4+ T cells from peripheral blood mononuclear cells, sampled in the third trimester of pregnancy. CDR3 in DNA: TGTGCCAGTAGTGGAGGGACAGGGGTGGGCGCCGGGGAGCTGTTTTTT. Residues: CASSGGTGVGAGELFF.